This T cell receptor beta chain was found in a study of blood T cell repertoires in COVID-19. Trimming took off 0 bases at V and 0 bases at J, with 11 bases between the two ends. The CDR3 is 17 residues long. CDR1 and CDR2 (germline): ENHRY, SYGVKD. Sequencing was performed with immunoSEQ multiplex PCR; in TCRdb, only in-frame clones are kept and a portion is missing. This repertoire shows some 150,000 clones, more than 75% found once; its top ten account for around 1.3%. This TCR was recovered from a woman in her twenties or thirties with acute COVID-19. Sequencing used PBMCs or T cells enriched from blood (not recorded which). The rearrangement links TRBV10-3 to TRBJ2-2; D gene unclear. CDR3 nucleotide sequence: TGTGCCATCAGTGAGTCGCGGTTAGCTGCGAACACCGGGGAGCTGTTTTTT. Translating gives CAISESRLAANTGELFF.